This T cell receptor (beta chain) was sequenced for a study of cytomegalovirus exposure and HLA in healthy donors. Overall study findings and caveats: In a later analysis, CMV-associated beta chains were mostly HLA-associated, it appeared. Reported findings show TCR beta sequences accurately forecast HLA-A and HLA-B alleles in most subjects. Associated with cytomegalovirus, according to the listing, were 150 to 200 TCR beta chains.

The CDR3 has 16 residues. V was shortened by 0 bases and J by 3 bases, with 14 bases between the two germline ends. Germline V gives CDR1 LGHNA, CDR2 YSLEER. PCR primers comprised 60 Vbeta and 13 Jbeta primers. Profiling relied on immunoSEQ multiplex PCR, and the TCRdb table lists in-frame clones only, not all of them. Here the sample spans roughly 160,000 clones, approximately 85% being singletons. Concerning this clone itself: Its antigen is unknown.

The receptor's source is a man younger than 45 in good health and CMV-seropositive. V is TRBV4-3 and J is TRBJ1-2; D is perhaps TRBD1 (6 bases). Material for sequencing was PBMCs. The CDR3 sequence is CASSQESRQDHYGYTF. CDR3 bases: TGCGCCAGCAGCCAAGAGTCTAGACAGGATCACTATGGCTACACCTTC.